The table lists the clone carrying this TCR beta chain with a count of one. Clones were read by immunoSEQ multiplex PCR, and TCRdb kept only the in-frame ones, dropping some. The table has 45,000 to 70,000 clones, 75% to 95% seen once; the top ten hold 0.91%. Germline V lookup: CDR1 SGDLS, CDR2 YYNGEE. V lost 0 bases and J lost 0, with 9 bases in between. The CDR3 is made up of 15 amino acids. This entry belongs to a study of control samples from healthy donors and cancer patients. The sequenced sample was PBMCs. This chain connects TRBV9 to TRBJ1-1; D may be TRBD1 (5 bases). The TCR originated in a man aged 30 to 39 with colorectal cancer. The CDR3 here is CASSVGWGMNTEAFF. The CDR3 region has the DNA TGTGCCAGCAGCGTAGGATGGGGGATGAACACTGAAGCTTTCTTT.